The 2 T cell receptor beta chains below all came from one sample that was sequenced in a study of T cells after yellow fever vaccination. TCRdb passed the 5' RACE reads through MiXCR, listing each CDR3 protein once. The profile shows 600,000 to 750,000 distinct CDR3 sequences, 9% to 15% of them singletons. The sample in question was PBMCs, obtained on the day of the yellow fever booster vaccination. Every receptor here comes from a man in his thirties or forties who received the YFV17D yellow fever vaccine.

This clonotype appeared a few times. The chain combines TRBV2 with TRBJ1-1; D gene unclear. The CDR3 consists of 13 residues. Trimming removed 6 bases at V and 0 bases at J, with 8 bases between. Germline assignment: CDR1 SNHLY and CDR2 FYNNEI. CDR3 protein: CASSKGLNTEAFF. CDR3 in DNA: TGTGCCAGCAGCAAAGGGCTGAACACTGAAGCTTTCTTT.

V gene TRBV4-3 combines with J gene TRBJ1-5; D is ambiguous. CDR1 is LGHNA and CDR2 is YSLEER in the germline V gene. The CDR3 totals 12 residues. V dropped 0 bases and J dropped 9 bases, with 6 bases sitting between them. DNA of the CDR3: TGCGCCAGCAGCCAAGATACGGGGCCCCAGCATTTT. Encoded protein: CASSQDTGPQHF.